Below, 18 T cell receptor beta chains from the same sample are listed, as sequenced in a study of regulatory T cells in long-lasting Graves disease. Sequencing libraries for TCR beta were prepared with iRepertoire HTBI primers and Arm-PCR of CDR3 regions. In TCRdb, the multiplex PCR reads were re-called with MiXCR into one record per CDR3 protein. The data contain about 320,000 distinct CDR3 sequences, under 20% of them singletons. This sample's time point: newly diagnosed GD, antithyroid drugs for less than 3 months. Following extraction of RNA from PBMCs, that RNA was used to make the TCR library. The sample consisted of peripheral blood mononuclear cells (PBMCs), taken at new diagnosis, from a patient treated with antithyroid drugs. These receptors were obtained from a female donor with Graves disease.

Many counts were recorded for this clonotype. The V and J genes are TRBV27 and TRBJ1-2; D gene unclear. CDR1 and CDR2 (germline): MNHEY, SMNVEV (reference sequence). V was pared by 5 bases and J by 8 bases, with 12 bases between. The CDR3 has 12 residues. The CDR3: CASSPRGQGYTF. The CDR3 coding sequence is TGTGCCAGCAGTCCGCGGGGTCAGGGCTACACCTTC.

This clonotype was found many times. The chain carries TRBV19 and TRBJ1-1; no firm D call. The CDR3 has 13 residues. V was shortened by 10 bases and J by 1 base, with 13 bases between the two germline ends. CDR1 LNHDA and CDR2 SQIVND come from the germline V gene (reference sequence). The CDR3 sequence: CATTRRTNTEAFF. CDR3 bases: TGTGCCACCACCCGGCGCACGAACACTGAAGCTTTCTTT.

This clonotype was recorded many times. The V call is TRBV2, the J call TRBJ2-3; D is possibly TRBD2 (6 bases). Germline lookup yields CDR1 SNHLY and CDR2 FYNNEI. V was pared by 6 bases and J by 11 bases, with 21 bases between. This CDR3 has 14 residues. This CDR3 is CASSYRDSSLGQYF. Here the CDR3 DNA reads TGTGCCAGCAGCTACCGGGACTCCTCGTTGGGGCAGTATTTT.

In its sample, this clonotype was seen many times. This chain joins TRBV12-3 or TRBV12-4 and TRBJ2-4; D may correspond to TRBD1 or TRBD2 (5 bases each). V lost 5 bases, J lost 6 bases, and 20 bases lay in between. The CDR3 is 16 residues long. The CDR3 DNA reads as TGTGCCAGCAGTCCCGCCCGGGACCTACTCGGAAACATTCAGTACTTC. It yields the protein CASSPARDLLGNIQYF.

This chain links TRBV7-9 with TRBJ2-2; D perhaps matches TRBD1 (6 bases). CDR1 and CDR2 from the germline V gene are SEHNR and FQNEAQ (reference sequence). Trimming stripped 5 bases from V and 2 bases from J, with 12 bases between. The CDR3 loop spans 15 amino acids. CDR3 loop: CASSGRDINTGELFF. DNA for the CDR3: TGTGCCAGCAGCGGCCGGGACATAAACACCGGGGAGCTGTTTTTT.

This clonotype appeared once. The rearrangement joins TRBV12-3 or TRBV12-4 to TRBJ1-2; 9 positions match TRBD1. The CDR3 is made up of 12 amino acids. V shed 8 bases and J 3 bases; nucleotides not matched to a gene: 1. The CDR3 spells CASGDRDYGYTF. The CDR3 DNA is TGTGCCAGCGGGGACAGGGACTATGGCTACACCTTC.

This clonotype came up many times. This sequence joins TRBV2 and TRBJ2-5; 10 nucleotides line up with TRBD1. The CDR3 has 14 amino acids. V lost 4 bases and J lost 7; bases outside the gene matches: 6. CDR1 SNHLY and CDR2 FYNNEI come from the germline V gene. The CDR3 DNA sequence: TGTGCCAGCAGTGGGGGACAGGGGCCCGGGACCCAGTACTTC. It codes for CASSGGQGPGTQYF.

Many counts were recorded for this clonotype. The rearrangement uses TRBV20-1 and TRBJ2-7; 10 bases are shared with TRBD1. Germline V gives CDR1 DFQATT, CDR2 SNEGSKA (reference sequence). V shed 3 bases and J 3 bases; nucleotides not matched to a gene: 2. This CDR3 has 13 amino acids. The CDR3: CSASRDRGYEQYF. In nucleotides, the CDR3 is TGCAGTGCTAGCAGGGACAGGGGCTACGAGCAGTACTTC.

The rearrangement links TRBV10-1 to TRBJ2-7; D gene unclear. Trimming left V 4 bases short and J 3 bases short, with 7 bases between. Per germline, CDR1 WNHNN and CDR2 SYGVQD (reference sequence). The length of the CDR3 is 12 residues. The CDR3 region has the DNA TGCGCCAGCAGTGGATGGGACTACGAGCAGTACTTC. This translates into CASSGWDYEQYF.

This clonotype was seen only a few times. The genes are TRBV10-2 and TRBJ2-2; 8 positions agree with TRBD2. J lost 6 bases, V lost 3 bases, and 6 bases had no gene match. Per germline, CDR1 WSHSY and CDR2 SAAADI. This CDR3 spans 15 amino acids. The DNA of the CDR3 is TGCGCCAGCAGTGACCCCCCGGGGGGGGCCGGGGAGCTGTTTTTT. Translating it yields CASSDPPGGAGELFF.

This clonotype was observed many times. The CDR3 DNA follows: TGCAGCGTTGCAGGGGATAATTCACCCCTCCACTTT. Protein: CSVAGDNSPLHF. The rearrangement uses TRBV29-1 and TRBJ1-6, with a tentative D call TRBD1 (6 bases). Germline V lookup: CDR1 SQVTM, CDR2 ANQGSEA. Trimming took 4 bases from V and 5 from J, leaving 6 bases between them. This CDR3 comprises 12 residues.

This clonotype was observed at least ten times. CDR3 in amino acids: CASSRLAATDTQYF. As DNA, the CDR3 is TGTGCCAGCAGCCGACTAGCGGCCACAGATACGCAGTATTTT. The chain carries TRBV7-8 and TRBJ2-3; 9 nucleotides align to TRBD2. The CDR3 spans 14 residues. Germline values: CDR1 SGHVS, CDR2 FQNEAQ. V lost 5 bases, J lost 2 bases, and 2 bases stayed unmatched.

On this clonotype itself: A much larger clone sits a single nucleotide away, making a read error possible. V usage is TRBV18 and J usage is TRBJ1-2; no clear D. The CDR3 loop spans 14 amino acids. The V gene lost 5 bases and the J gene lost 0 bases, with 10 bases spanning the gap. Germline assignment: CDR1 KGHSH and CDR2 LQKENI. DNA for the CDR3: TGTGCCAGCTCATCAGGAGAGACTAACTATGGCTACACCTTC. This translates into CASSSGETNYGYTF.

This clonotype was counted at least ten times. The chain couples TRBV27 to TRBJ2-1, with a tentative D call TRBD1 (6 bases). The CDR3 contains 17 residues. In germline, CDR1 is MNHEY, CDR2 SMNVEV (reference sequence). Trimming removed 5 bases at V and 0 bases at J, with 17 bases between. The CDR3 here is CASSTNRDQSSYNEQFF. Written as DNA, the CDR3 is TGTGCCAGCAGTACCAACAGGGATCAGAGCTCCTACAATGAGCAGTTCTTC.

This clonotype was detected many times. The chain employs TRBV28 and TRBJ2-1; TRBD2 matches at 11 bases. The germline V gene encodes CDR1 MDHEN and CDR2 SYDVKM. Trimming took 7 bases from V and 6 from J; bases not matched to a gene: 8. CDR3 length: 15 residues. The CDR3 DNA reads as TGTGCCAGCACCAGTAGCGGGAGGGAACGCAATGAGCAGTTCTTC. It translates to CASTSSGRERNEQFF.

In nucleotides, the CDR3 is TGTGCCAGCAGCCCACAGGGGGCCGAGACCCAGTACTTC. It specifies CASSPQGAETQYF. The gene calls are TRBV5-6 and TRBJ2-5, with 9 bases fitting TRBD1. V trimming: 4 bases; J trimming: 5 bases; junction bases outside the gene matches: 3. CDR1 and CDR2 from the germline V gene are SGHDT and YYEEEE. The CDR3 spans 13 residues. Full variable domain (outside the CDR3, taken from reference TRBV5-6 and TRBJ2-5): DAGVTQSPTHLIKTRGQQVTLRCSPKSGHDTVSWYQQALGQGPQFIFQYYEEEERQRGNFPDRFSGHQFPNYSSELNVNALLLGDSALYLCASSPQGAETQYFGPGTRLLVL.

Note on this clonotype: The junction and the germline gene differ at one end; a read error may be behind it. The chain is built from TRBV30 and TRBJ2-1, with D uncertain. Germline loops: CDR1 GTSNPN, CDR2 SVGIG (reference sequence). CDR3 size: 13 residues. In nucleotides, the CDR3 is TGTACCTGGAGTGACCAGATCTACAATGAGCAGTTCTTC. It yields the protein CTWSDQIYNEQFF.

In regard to this clonotype: One base away lies a much larger clone, so this may be a sequencing read error. The chain carries TRBV11-3 and TRBJ2-4; possibly TRBD1 for D (5 bases). The CDR3 has 12 amino acids. The V gene's germline CDR1 is SGHNT and CDR2 YENEEA. The CDR3 here is CASGAPSSIQCF. The CDR3 coding sequence is TGTGCCAGCGGGGCCCCTTCCAGCATTCAGTGCTTC.